One sample yielded the 9 T cell receptor beta chains listed below, sequenced in a study of molecular identifiers for immune sequencing clone quantification. TCRdb processed the PCR reads anew with MiXCR; each CDR3 protein has one entry. The repertoire holds just over 35,000 distinct CDR3 sequences, about 19% seen once, with under 1.4% in the top ten. Sample: naive CD8+ T cells from blood, with Jurkat cell RNA spiked in. Sample subset: FACS-sorted CD8+CD4-CCR7+CD45RA+ naive T cells. Every receptor here comes from a human donor in good health. Some libraries in this study had Jurkat cell RNA spiked in.

This clonotype was found a few times. This chain connects TRBV6-6 to TRBJ1-5; D remains unclear. V was clipped by 6 bases and J by 5 bases, with 11 bases between them. Germline lookup yields CDR1 MNHNY and CDR2 SVGAGI (reference sequence). This CDR3 spans 13 amino acids. For the CDR3, the DNA is TGTGCCAGCAGCGCCGAATCTTATCAGCCCCAGCATTTT. Amino acids: CASSAESYQPQHF.

This clonotype showed up many times. The chain combines TRBV6-2 or TRBV6-3 with TRBJ2-3, with a weak D call TRBD1 (5 bases). The CDR3 totals 17 residues. Germline assignment: CDR1 MNHEY and CDR2 SVGEGT. V was trimmed by 2 bases and J by 2 bases, leaving 17 bases between them. The CDR3 bases are TGTGCCAGCAGTTACATCCAGGGAAGAATAGCCACAGATACGCAGTATTTT. It yields the protein CASSYIQGRIATDTQYF.

The table lists this clonotype with many counts. The chain combines TRBV11-2 with TRBJ2-3; 11 nucleotides agree with TRBD2. With V trimmed by 0 bases and J by 4 bases, 9 bases remained unmatched. The CDR3 extends over 18 amino acids. In germline, CDR1 is SGHAT, CDR2 FQNNGV. The CDR3 sequence: CASSLDRGSGRAPDTQYF. DNA of the CDR3: TGTGCCAGCAGCTTAGATCGTGGTAGCGGGAGGGCCCCAGATACGCAGTATTTT.

As regards this clonotype: Since a much larger clone is just one base distant, this may be a read error. V gene TRBV12-3 or TRBV12-4 combines with J gene TRBJ1-4, with TRBD1 matching 11 bases. The CDR3 has 16 residues. CDR3 DNA sequence: TGTGCCAGCAGACCCTCACAGGACAGGGGGCTAGAAAAACTGTCTTTT. Its translation: CASRPSQDRGLEKLSF.

By share of the sample, this clonotype is medium-sized. The chain carries TRBV6-1 and TRBJ2-3; 8 bases are a match to TRBD1. The V segment lost 3 bases and the J segment 4 bases; nucleotides outside the gene matches: 6. Germline V lookup: CDR1 MNHNS, CDR2 SASEGT. The CDR3 runs 15 residues. For the CDR3, the DNA is TGTGCCAGCAGTGAGCTTGGACAGGGTCCAGATACGCAGTATTTT. Translating it yields CASSELGQGPDTQYF.

The sample holds a few counts of this clonotype. Since a much larger clone is just one base distant, this may be a read error. J is TRBJ2-3 and V is TRBV6-5, with TRBD2 matching over 13 bases. The germline V gene has CDR1 MNHEY and CDR2 SVGAGI. This CDR3 spans 17 amino acids. V lost 6 bases, J lost 0 bases, and 6 bases stayed unmatched. CDR3 sequence: CASSLGLAGPSTDTQYF. The CDR3 DNA sequence: TGTGCCAGCAGCCTGGGACTAGCGGGGCCTAGCACAGATACGCAGTATTTT.

This clonotype showed up many times. V usage is TRBV7-6 and J usage is TRBJ1-4; TRBD1 agrees at 7 bases. This CDR3 has 15 residues. Unmatched junction bases numbered 4, after V lost 4 bases and J lost 2 bases. In germline, CDR1 is SGHVS, CDR2 FNYEAQ. This chain's CDR3 is CASSSLTGTNEKLFF. In DNA, the CDR3 is TGTGCCAGCAGCTCTCTGACAGGGACTAATGAAAAACTGTTTTTT.

This clonotype was detected a few times. The rearrangement joins TRBV20-1 to TRBJ2-2, with a weak D call TRBD1 (5 bases). There are 14 residues in the CDR3. Germline CDR1 reads DFQATT; CDR2 reads SNEGSKA (reference sequence). Deletions cut 6 bases from V and 4 bases from J, with 15 bases between. CDR3 amino acids: CSAPGRASTGELFF. The CDR3 DNA reads as TGCAGTGCCCCTGGCAGGGCCAGCACCGGGGAGCTGTTTTTT.

This clonotype was counted at least ten times. The chain links TRBV11-1 to TRBJ2-5; 8 nucleotides line up with TRBD2. This CDR3 is built from 14 residues. V trimming: 3 bases; J trimming: 5 bases; junction bases outside the gene matches: 5. Germline V lookup: CDR1 SGHAT, CDR2 FQDESV (reference sequence). The DNA of the CDR3 is TGTGCCAGCAGCTTTGGAGCGGGAGTGGAGACCCAGTACTTC. It is translated as CASSFGAGVETQYF.